This T cell receptor beta chain came from a study of shared clonotypes between healthy human individuals. V lost 4 bases, J lost 3 bases, and 12 bases stayed unmatched. CDR3 size: 16 residues. Germline loops: CDR1 LNHDA, CDR2 SQIVND (reference sequence). For this clone: Antigen unknown.

Findings and caveats of the study: Several donors showed sharing of about 4.8% of naive CD4 clonotypes.

Clones were sequenced by immunoSEQ multiplex PCR, and TCRdb holds only the in-frame ones, with some missing. This table holds some 2.4 million clones, 93% found once. This receptor was taken from a man between 18 and 35 years old in good health. Some clones in this sample may be carry-over from other donors' samples. Sequencing was done on a sample of naive CD4+ T cells from PBMCs. This sample's subset: CD45RA+ positively selected. The chain links TRBV19 to TRBJ2-7; 7 bases align to TRBD1. The CDR3 sequence: CASSKKPGQTIYEQYF. CDR3 DNA sequence: TGTGCCAGTAGTAAGAAACCGGGACAGACAATCTACGAGCAGTACTTC.